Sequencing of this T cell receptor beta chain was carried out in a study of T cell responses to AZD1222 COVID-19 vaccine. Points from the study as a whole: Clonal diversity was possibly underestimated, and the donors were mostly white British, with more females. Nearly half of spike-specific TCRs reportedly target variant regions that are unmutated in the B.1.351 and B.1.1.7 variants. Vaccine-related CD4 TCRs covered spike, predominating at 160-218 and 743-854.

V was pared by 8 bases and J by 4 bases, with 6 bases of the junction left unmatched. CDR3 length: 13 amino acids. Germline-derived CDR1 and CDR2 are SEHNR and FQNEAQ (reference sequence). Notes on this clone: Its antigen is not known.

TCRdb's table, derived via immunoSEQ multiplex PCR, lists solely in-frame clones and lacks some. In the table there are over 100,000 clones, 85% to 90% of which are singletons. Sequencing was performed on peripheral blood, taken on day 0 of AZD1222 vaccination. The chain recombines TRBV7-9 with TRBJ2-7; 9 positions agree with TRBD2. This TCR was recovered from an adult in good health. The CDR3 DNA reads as TGTGCCAGCGAGCGGGAGGTGACTTACGAGCAGTACTTC. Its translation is CASEREVTYEQYF.